The rows below give T cell receptor beta chains drawn from one sample of a study of human T cells and chemical hapten exposure. TCRdb independently ran MiXCR on the RACE reads; one entry per CDR3 protein. The sample holds around 340,000 distinct CDR3 sequences, about 7% seen once. Sequenced here: whole blood, sampled in connection with sensitization to the hapten diphenylcyclopropenone (DPC). Source of these receptors: a woman between 18 and 29 years old with alopecia areata. Some clones in this sample may be carry-over from other donors' samples. CDR3s include the opening cysteine and the closing phenylalanine or tryptophan. Each record gives: V gene, J gene, CDR3 protein.

>TRBV27|TRBJ1-5
CASTLGQCYSNQPQHF
>TRBV5-5|TRBJ2-3
CASRMTSGGDTQYF
>TRBV27|TRBJ1-1
CASSFMWGENTEAFF
>TRBV29-1|TRBJ2-3
CSVSPGGGGWGTDTQYF
>TRBV28|TRBJ1-1
CASSFPRDMNTEAFF
>TRBV28|TRBJ1-1
CASSGDSYTEAFF
>TRBV3-1|TRBJ2-1
CASSPGAWDEQFF
>TRBV2|TRBJ2-3
CASSTGLRTDTQYF
>TRBV11-3|TRBJ2-3
CASSLGQGGPDTQYF
>TRBV9|TRBJ2-4
CASSVADSDLAKNIQYF
>TRBV11-2|TRBJ2-2
CASSPFSTGELFF
>TRBV12-3/TRBV12-4|TRBJ2-3
CASSLMGGTDTQYF
>TRBV6-2/TRBV6-3|TRBJ1-2
CASSGGHRTFYGYTF
>TRBV5-1|TRBJ2-1
CASQSSGVERDEQFF
>TRBV3-1|TRBJ2-5
CAAGAGETQYF
>TRBV3-1|TRBJ2-1
CATYNWGSGNEQFF
>TRBV5-1|TRBJ2-2
CASKRQTQNTGELFF
>TRBV7-9|TRBJ1-1
CASSPHREAEAFF
>TRBV20-1|TRBJ2-3
CSASLPSSTDTQYF
>TRBV7-3|TRBJ2-5
CASSQGTFQETQYF
>TRBV12-3/TRBV12-4|TRBJ2-4
CASTPRGSAKNIQYF
>TRBV6-1|TRBJ1-5
CASRQGWKNQPQHF
>TRBV5-4|TRBJ2-3
CASSLDNLFTDTQYF
>TRBV4-3|TRBJ2-2
CASSQDWASGANTGELFF
>TRBV7-2|TRBJ1-6
CASSRGNSLSYNSPLHF
>TRBV10-3|TRBJ2-3
CAISESAGTTDTQYF
>TRBV20-1|TRBJ2-4
CSARDPGQTLNIQYF
>TRBV12-3/TRBV12-4|TRBJ1-4
CASSQMTGEKLFF
>TRBV6-6|TRBJ2-6
CASKTGAEASGANVLTF
>TRBV6-6|TRBJ2-3
CASSYARTSTDTQYF
>TRBV6-5|TRBJ1-2
CASWRGGYGYTF
>TRBV6-2/TRBV6-3|TRBJ2-5
CASINGDRRYQETQYF
>TRBV9|TRBJ2-5
CASSPSGVETQYF
>TRBV12-3/TRBV12-4|TRBJ2-5
CASRDRTQYF